This T cell receptor (beta chain) is drawn from a study of cytomegalovirus exposure and HLA in healthy donors (dated by TCRdb to about 2017). For the wider study: An earlier analysis of roughly 570 of the donors reported 250 to 300 Gb of sequence data and 117 million unique TCR beta sequences obtained from 150 million to 200 million T cells. In addition to the first cohort of several hundred subjects, a separate validation cohort of 120 different subjects was used. Every repertoire in the discovery cohort had been generated on one and the same sequencing platform. Among about 400 genotyped donors of the cohort, an average of around 250,000 unique TCR beta nucleotide sequences was sequenced per donor, of which about 20% were non-productive. An earlier analysis of approximately 630 of the donors applied high-throughput TCR beta sequencing to assess whether each TCR beta V gene segment acted as functional or pseudogenic. Typing coverage varied by locus: roughly 629-640 donors for A, B, C, DRB1 and DQB1; approximately 520 for DQA1; more than 600 for DPA1; around 490 for DPB1. In a later genetic analysis, genome-wide SNP genotypes for about 65% of the roughly 670 donors were used, and that subset was treated as a discovery cohort. Because of strong linkage in the cohort, roughly five DR-DQ haplotypes were treated as single units for association and clustering. The T cell repertoires of 666 subjects were profiled by immunosequencing and related to cytomegalovirus serostatus. High-throughput TCR immunosequencing, statistical association of individual TCRs with disease status, and machine learning were combined to predict cytomegalovirus infection status. Rather than drawing on any new phenotypic data, the later analysis identified candidate immune exposures from TCR beta sequences and the way those sequences occurred across donors. Donor age, sex, ethnicity and CMV serostatus were compiled together with the repertoire data. Class I and class II HLA loci were covered by the typing at four-digit resolution. Of the roughly 400 genotyped donors, about 80% fell in the genetic ancestry cluster associated with self-reported Caucasian donors. An early release that covered more than 550 HLA-typed donors contained about 300 gigabases of sequencing data and approximately 85 million unique TCR sequences. The study was designed to test whether signatures of past pathogen exposure could be identified by cataloging public T cell receptors. To study patterns of TCR occurrence, a later analysis re-analyzed previously published TCR beta repertoires from under 750 donors and added high-resolution HLA genotyping.

Libraries were constructed by the immunoSEQ multiplex PCR assay. The multiplex PCR relied on a mix of 60 forward primers for TCR Vbeta segments and 13 reverse primers for TCR Jbeta segments. The CDR3 region of rearranged TCR beta genes was amplified from genomic DNA by a multiplex PCR assay. Amplified TCR beta libraries were sequenced as 87-base-pair reads on the Illumina HiSeq System. Per the original workflow: Across the 500 to 750 repertoires, a later analysis counted roughly 84 million unique TCR beta chains, roughly 11 million of which were shared by at least two donors. To remove PCR and sequencing errors, raw reads were error-corrected and collapsed into unique sequences using a nearest-neighbor algorithm that merged closely related sequences. CDR3 sequences were aligned to IMGT reference sequences to assign V, D and J gene segments. For a sequence to be retained, a match of at least six nucleotides to both a V gene segment and a J gene segment was required. A rearrangement counted as productive if the CDR3 had no stop codons and remained in frame with V and J, and every other rearrangement counted as non-productive. Following IMGT convention, CDR3 was defined as the stretch from the second conserved V-encoded cysteine up to the conserved J-encoded phenylalanine. The earlier analysis of 587 of the donors excluded sequences that lacked an unambiguous match to a single V gene segment. In an earlier analysis of a few hundred of the donors, V segments were called functional above 56.7% productive rearrangements and were called segregating when the between-donor standard deviation exceeded 5%. To diagnose cytomegalovirus status from the catalog of TCR beta chain sequences, a statistical classification framework was built. In a later analysis, TCR nucleotide sequences were compared against IMGT/GENE-DB human TR gene sequences so that V and J genes could be assigned. Using the TCRdist pipeline, a later analysis assigned CDR3 sequences along with most-parsimonious VDJ recombination scenarios. In a later analysis, each TCR beta chain was defined by its CDR3 amino acid sequence together with its V-gene family, and reads without a unique V-gene family were excluded. To address suspected cross-contamination and a sequencing artifact, a later analysis removed some 620 highly shared, low-generation-probability nucleotide sequences. For each public chain, a later analysis derived a clonal expansion index from normalized ranks of inferred template counts within each repertoire. A later analysis computed generation probabilities with a VDJ recombination model fitted to out-of-frame rearrangements, and checked the results against IGoR. Hypergeometric tests were used in a later analysis to score TCR-TCR, TCR-HLA and TCR-CMV co-occurrence, with a repertoire-size bias correction applied to the TCR pairs. In a later analysis, false discovery rates were estimated by permuting HLA or CMV assignments 20 times. In a later analysis, co-occurring TCRs were grouped using DBSCAN, with TCRdist sequence similarity added in when clustering inside HLA-allele-positive subsets. For co-occurrence clustering, repertoires with fewer than 30,000 or more than 120,000 public chains were excluded, along with 5 or 6 repertoires with anomalous nucleotide sharing. What TCRdb holds here is the immuneACCESS table cut down to in-frame rearrangements. Part of the clones is not present; checked against another copy, under half of the missing clones reflect an unresolved V gene, and the others are unexplained. V, J and clone size are taken as reported in that table, and D and trimming were inferred from the DNA itself. This sample gives about 160,000 clones in total; more than 75% of them show up just once. The ten largest account for roughly 9% of the sample.

On this clone itself: Its antigen is unknown. Base-call qualities are not available, and no considerably larger clone is one nucleotide away.

From a lookup of the germline V gene (reference sequence), CDR1 and CDR2 are SGHNT and YYREEE. V and J are trimmed by 4 bases and 0 bases, and the gene matches miss 7 bases of the junction. There are 16 amino acids in the CDR3, from cysteine to phenylalanine inclusive. Of the read, only the CDR3 DNA is kept; its 48 bases are in frame from base 1. The cohort consisted of 600 to 700 healthy bone marrow donors. Cohort members were all nominally healthy when sampled, although unrecorded immune exposures were likely present. The donor tested CMV seropositive and was one of the 289 seropositive cohort members. Every donor gave a peripheral blood sample, and the peripheral blood mononuclear cells from that sample were used for TCR beta sequencing. The Qiagen DNeasy Blood Extraction Kit was used to extract genomic DNA from the blood cell samples. Overall results and qualifications from the work: In this cohort, only TCR beta chains were sequenced, and detectable features were limited by the absence of alpha or paired-chain data. Some IMGT-functional V segments, including TRBV6-2 and TRBV6-3, could not be distinguished by the 87-base-pair reads and were therefore excluded. A cluster of highly shared sequence variants was judged likely to be a technical artifact of the sequencing pipeline. Cytomegalovirus status was reported to be diagnosed by the classifier with high specificity and sensitivity in both the original and validation cohorts. It was suggested by the authors that the approach could potentially be generalized to other disease states and immunological phenotypes. V-gene and J-gene trimming of TCR beta chains was associated with a missense DCLRE1C variant in a later genetic analysis, and the association was replicated in an independent cohort. In vitro tests confirmed that three of the cytomegalovirus-associated TCR beta chains recognize cytomegalovirus antigens. Most TCR sequences were observed very rarely across donors, whereas some public TCRs were present in many individuals. In a later analysis, TCR association rates were found to vary across HLA loci, with the most associated TCRs seen for DRB1 alleles and the fewest for HLA-C alleles. According to a later analysis, parvovirus B19, influenza, CMV and Epstein-Barr virus appeared linked to several top co-occurrence clusters. Because HLA typing was missing for some donors at each locus, association tests included only the typed subset. The earlier analysis of nearly 600 of the donors excluded 15 to 20 rarely observed V segments, including chromosome 9 orphons, because counts were too low. For the cohort, immune exposure information was limited to CMV serostatus. Strong co-occurrence of HLA alleles, especially DR and DQ, made assigning TCR associations to individual alleles difficult. A further reported finding was that TCR beta sequences accurately predicted the HLA-A and HLA-B alleles for most subjects in the first cohort. Linkage disequilibrium might explain the correlated functional status among segregating V segments, but an unknown experimental factor could not be ruled out. Broadly in line with IMGT annotations, most TCR beta V segments showed up in productive rearrangements about 90% or about 30% of the time in an earlier analysis of approximately 640 of the donors. Compared with equally common non-associated chains, HLA-associated TCR beta chains in a later analysis were more clonally expanded and had lower generation probabilities. Specific HLA alleles were associated with 15,000 to 20,000 TCR beta sequences at a false discovery rate of 0.05 in a later analysis. Roughly uniform sequencing depth across donors was assumed in presence/absence analyses, although this assumption may not hold. Compared with the approximately 720-donor mean, donors in an Asian-associated ancestry cluster had fewer N-insertions in productive TCRs, according to a later genetic analysis. According to a later analysis, most CMV-associated TCR beta chains appeared to be HLA-restricted, and the HLA associations seemed to be driven largely by CMV exposure. The study listed 150 to 200 TCR beta chains as associated with cytomegalovirus.

The sequence links TRBV5-4 to TRBJ1-3, with 7 middle bases fitting TRBD1. The sequence was obtained from a man aged 18 to 35 in good health and CMV-seropositive. The sample taken for sequencing was PBMCs. The CDR3 sequence is CASSPGQAPSGNTIYF. In nucleotides, the sequence is TGTGCCAGCAGCCCCGGACAGGCCCCCTCTGGAAACACCATATATTTT.